The present entry profiles one T cell receptor (beta chain) with its context. This specimen belongs to a study of Tregs in tolerant kidney transplant recipients. The table came from immunoSEQ multiplex PCR; TCRdb's copy has only in-frame clones and leaves some out. The repertoire holds about 240,000 clones, with around 81% as singletons. CDR3 length equals 16 residues. The J segment lost 5 bases and the V segment lost 4 bases, leaving 8 bases of the junction unmatched. In germline, CDR1 is SGHTA, CDR2 FQGTGA. CD4+CD25+CD127- Tregs, CD4+CD25- non-Tregs, CD4 and CD8 cells were sorted. Specimen: CD4+ T cells from blood. The genes are TRBV7-3 and TRBJ2-2; 9 bases map to TRBD1. The source is a human donor in good health. CDR3 nucleotide sequence: TGTGCCAGCAGCTCTCAATGGACAGGGGAAACCGGGGAGCTGTTTTTT. Its translation: CASSSQWTGETGELFF.